This TCR beta chain was recorded in a study of OX40 agonist ivuxolimab in advanced cancers. For the study at large: Past anti-PD-1, anti-PD-L1 or anti-CTLA-4 therapy was accepted, and 40% to 45% had received some. Study-level points and caveats: CD4+ T cells averaged fewer expanded clones than CD8+ T cells.

Systemic immunosuppression or autoimmune disease history was grounds to exclude patients. The method was immunoSEQ multiplex PCR; TCRdb's version includes in-frame clones alone and lacks a portion of them. The table has around 100,000 clones, around nine tenths seen once. Germline CDR1 reads SGHAT; CDR2 reads FQNNGV. The CDR3 spans 15 residues. V was trimmed by 0 bases and J by 1 base, leaving 9 bases between them. This clone was recorded once. As yet, its antigen is unknown. This specimen consisted of CD4+ or CD8+ T cells sorted from blood, obtained in a trial of the OX40 agonist ivuxolimab. The V call is TRBV11-2, the J call TRBJ1-1, with D tentatively TRBD1 (5 bases). This TCR was recovered from an adult with an advanced solid tumor such as melanoma, head and neck, liver or kidney cancer. This CDR3 reads CASSLDPGRNTEAFF. The CDR3 nucleotides are TGTGCCAGCAGCTTAGATCCAGGGCGGAACACTGAAGCTTTCTTT.